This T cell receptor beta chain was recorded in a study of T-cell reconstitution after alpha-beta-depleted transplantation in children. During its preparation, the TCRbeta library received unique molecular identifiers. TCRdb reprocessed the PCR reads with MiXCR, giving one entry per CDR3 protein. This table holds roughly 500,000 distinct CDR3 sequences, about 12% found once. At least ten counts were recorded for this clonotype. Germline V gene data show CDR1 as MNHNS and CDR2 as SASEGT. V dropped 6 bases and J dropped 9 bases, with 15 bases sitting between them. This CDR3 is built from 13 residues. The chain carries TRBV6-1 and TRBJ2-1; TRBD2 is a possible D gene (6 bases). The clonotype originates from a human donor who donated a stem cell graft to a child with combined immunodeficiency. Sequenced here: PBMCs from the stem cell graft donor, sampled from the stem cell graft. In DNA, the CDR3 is TGTGCCAGCAGCCCTAGCGAAATCAGTGAGCAGTTCTTC. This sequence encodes CASSPSEISEQFF.